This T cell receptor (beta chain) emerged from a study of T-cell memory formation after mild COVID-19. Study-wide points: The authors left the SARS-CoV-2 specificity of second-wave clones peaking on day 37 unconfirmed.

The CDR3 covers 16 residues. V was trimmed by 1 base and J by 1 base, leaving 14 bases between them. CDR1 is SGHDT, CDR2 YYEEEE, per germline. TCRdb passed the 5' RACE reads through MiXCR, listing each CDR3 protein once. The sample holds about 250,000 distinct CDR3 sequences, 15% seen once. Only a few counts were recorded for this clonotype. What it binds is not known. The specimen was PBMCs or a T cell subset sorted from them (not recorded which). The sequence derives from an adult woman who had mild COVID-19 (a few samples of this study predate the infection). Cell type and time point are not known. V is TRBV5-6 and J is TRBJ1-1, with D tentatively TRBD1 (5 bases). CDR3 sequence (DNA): TGTGCCAGCAGCTTGTTTCGGTTGACAGAGAACACTGAAGCTTTCTTT. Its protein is CASSLFRLTENTEAFF.